The sequence of this T cell receptor (beta chain) was determined in a study of blood T cell repertoires in COVID-19. In the study overall: Sites across the United States, Italy and Spain contributed samples from acute and convalescent COVID-19.

Only in-frame clones appear in the TCRdb table, and some are missing; sequencing was by immunoSEQ multiplex PCR. The table records 95,000 to 150,000 clones, less than 85% of them present only once. The trim removed 10 bases at V and 2 bases at J, leaving 4 bases unmatched. CDR3 length equals 12 residues. Germline V gives CDR1 LNHDA, CDR2 SQIVND (reference sequence). This clonotype originated in a human donor with acute or convalescent COVID-19. The donor label of this sample is uncertain. The specimen sequenced was peripheral blood. The rearrangement joins TRBV19 to TRBJ2-7; 8 bases match TRBD1. The CDR3 coding sequence is TGTGCCATCCGGGACAGGACCTACGAGCAGTACTTC. It is translated as CAIRDRTYEQYF. The full variable domain, in which reference TRBV19 and TRBJ2-7 provide the parts outside the CDR3, is DGGITQSPKYLFRKEGQNVTLSCEQNLNHDAMYWYRQDPGQGLRLIYYSQIVNDFQKGDIAEGYSVSREKKESFPLTVTSAQKNPTAFYLCAIRDRTYEQYFGPGTRLTVT.